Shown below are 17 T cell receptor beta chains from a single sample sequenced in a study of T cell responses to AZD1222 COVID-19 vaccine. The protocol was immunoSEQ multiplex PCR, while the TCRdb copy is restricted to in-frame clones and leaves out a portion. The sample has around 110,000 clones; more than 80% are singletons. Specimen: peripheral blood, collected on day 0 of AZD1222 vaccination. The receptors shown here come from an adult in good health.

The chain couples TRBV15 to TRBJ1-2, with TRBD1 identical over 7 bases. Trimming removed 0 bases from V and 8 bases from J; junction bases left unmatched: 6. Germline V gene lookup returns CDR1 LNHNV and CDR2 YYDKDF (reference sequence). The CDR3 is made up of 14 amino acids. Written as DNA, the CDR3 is TGTGCCACCAGCAGAGAGGACAGGAATATGGGCTACACCTTC. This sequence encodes CATSREDRNMGYTF.

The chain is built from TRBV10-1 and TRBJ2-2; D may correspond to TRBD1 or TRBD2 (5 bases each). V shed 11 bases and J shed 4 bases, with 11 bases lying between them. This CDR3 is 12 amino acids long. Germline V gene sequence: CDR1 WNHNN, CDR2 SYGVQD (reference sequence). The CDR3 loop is CAWTGGTGELFF. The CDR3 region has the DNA TGCGCCTGGACTGGGGGCACCGGGGAGCTGTTTTTT.

The CDR3 DNA follows: TGCGCCAGCAGCCAAGGATGGACTGGCGGTTCACCCCTCCACTTT. Translating it yields CASSQGWTGGSPLHF. J is TRBJ1-6 and V is TRBV4-3; D is unresolved. The CDR3 extends over 15 amino acids. Germline assignment: CDR1 LGHNA and CDR2 YSLEER. The V end lost 1 base, the J end lost 9 bases, and 13 bases lay between the germline ends.

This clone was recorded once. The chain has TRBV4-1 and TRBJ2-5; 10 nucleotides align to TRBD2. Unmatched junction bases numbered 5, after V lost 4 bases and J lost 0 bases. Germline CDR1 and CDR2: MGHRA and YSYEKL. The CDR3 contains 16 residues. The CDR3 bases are TGCGCCAGCAGCCCCCCCGGGACTAGCGACCAAGAGACCCAGTACTTC. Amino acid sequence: CASSPPGTSDQETQYF.

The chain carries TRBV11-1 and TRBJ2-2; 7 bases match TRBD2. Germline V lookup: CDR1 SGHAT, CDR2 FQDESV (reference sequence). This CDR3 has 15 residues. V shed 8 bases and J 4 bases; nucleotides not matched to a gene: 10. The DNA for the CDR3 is TGTGCCAGCTCCAATAGGGGAGGGGTCACCGGGGAGCTGTTTTTT. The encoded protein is CASSNRGGVTGELFF.

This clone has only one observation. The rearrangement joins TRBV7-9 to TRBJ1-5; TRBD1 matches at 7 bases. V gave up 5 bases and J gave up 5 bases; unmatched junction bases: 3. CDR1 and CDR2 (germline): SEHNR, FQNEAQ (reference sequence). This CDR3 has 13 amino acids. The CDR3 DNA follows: TGTGCCAGCAGCGGAACAGGGGATCAGCCCCAGCATTTT. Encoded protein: CASSGTGDQPQHF.

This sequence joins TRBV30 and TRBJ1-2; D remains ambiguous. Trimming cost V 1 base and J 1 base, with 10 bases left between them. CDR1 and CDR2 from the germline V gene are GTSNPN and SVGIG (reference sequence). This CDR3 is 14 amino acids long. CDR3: CAWSGPNVNYGYTF. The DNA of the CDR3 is TGTGCCTGGAGTGGGCCGAATGTTAACTATGGCTACACCTTC.

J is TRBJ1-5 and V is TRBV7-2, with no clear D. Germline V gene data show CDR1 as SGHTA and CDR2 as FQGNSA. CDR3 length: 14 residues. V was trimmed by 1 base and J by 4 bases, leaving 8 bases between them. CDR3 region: CASSLGVQNQPQHF. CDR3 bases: TGTGCCAGCAGCTTAGGCGTCCAGAATCAGCCCCAGCATTTT.

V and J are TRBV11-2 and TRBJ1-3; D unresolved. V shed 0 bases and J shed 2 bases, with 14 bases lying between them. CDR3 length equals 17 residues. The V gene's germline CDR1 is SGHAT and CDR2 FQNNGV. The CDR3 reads CASSLDWLGRAGNTIYF. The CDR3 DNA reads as TGTGCCAGCAGCTTAGATTGGCTGGGGAGGGCTGGAAACACCATATATTTT. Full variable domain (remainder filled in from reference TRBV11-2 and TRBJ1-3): EAGVAQSPRYKIIEKRQSVAFWCNPISGHATLYWYQQILGQGPKLLIQFQNNGVVDDSQLPKDRFSAERLKGVDSTLKIQPAKLEDSAVYLCASSLDWLGRAGNTIYFGEGSWLTVV.

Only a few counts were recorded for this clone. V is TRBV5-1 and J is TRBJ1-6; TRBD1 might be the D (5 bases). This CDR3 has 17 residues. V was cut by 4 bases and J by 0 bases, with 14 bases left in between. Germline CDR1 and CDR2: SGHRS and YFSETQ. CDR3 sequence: CASSRRAGSSYNSPLHF. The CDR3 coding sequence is TGCGCCAGCAGCCGGAGAGCAGGGAGCTCCTATAATTCACCCCTCCACTTT. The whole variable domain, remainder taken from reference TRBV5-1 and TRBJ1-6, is KAGVTQTPRYLIKTRGQQVTLSCSPISGHRSVSWYQQTPGQGLQFLFEYFSETQRNKGNFPGRFSGRQFSNSRSEMNVSTLELGDSALYLCASSRRAGSSYNSPLHFGNGTRLTVT.

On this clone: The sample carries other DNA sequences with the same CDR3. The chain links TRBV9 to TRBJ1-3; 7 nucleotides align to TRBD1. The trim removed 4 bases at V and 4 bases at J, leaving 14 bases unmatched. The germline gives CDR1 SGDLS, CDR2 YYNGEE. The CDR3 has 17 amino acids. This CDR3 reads CASSLRDSSYSGNTIYF. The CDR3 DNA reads TGTGCCAGCAGCCTTCGGGACAGTTCATACTCAGGAAACACCATATATTTT.

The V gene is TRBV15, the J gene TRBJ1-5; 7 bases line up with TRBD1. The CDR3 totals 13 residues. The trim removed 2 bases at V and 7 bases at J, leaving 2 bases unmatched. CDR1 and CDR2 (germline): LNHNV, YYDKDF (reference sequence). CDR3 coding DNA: TGTGCCACCAGCAGAACAGGGGAACAGCCCCAGCATTTT. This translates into CATSRTGEQPQHF.

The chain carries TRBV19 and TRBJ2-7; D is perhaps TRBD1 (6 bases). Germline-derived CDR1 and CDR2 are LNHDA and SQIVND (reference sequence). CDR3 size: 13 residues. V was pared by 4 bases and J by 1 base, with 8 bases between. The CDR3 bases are TGTGCCAGTAGTACCACAGGGTCCTACGAGCAGTACTTC. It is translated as CASSTTGSYEQYF. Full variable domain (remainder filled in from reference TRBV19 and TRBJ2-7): DGGITQSPKYLFRKEGQNVTLSCEQNLNHDAMYWYRQDPGQGLRLIYYSQIVNDFQKGDIAEGYSVSREKKESFPLTVTSAQKNPTAFYLCASSTTGSYEQYFGPGTRLTVT.

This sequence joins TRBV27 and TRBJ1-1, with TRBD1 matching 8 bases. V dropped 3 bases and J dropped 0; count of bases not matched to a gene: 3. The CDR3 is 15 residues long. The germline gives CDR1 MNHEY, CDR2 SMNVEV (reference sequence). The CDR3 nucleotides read TGTGCCAGCAGTTTCCAGGGGGCGATGAACACTGAAGCTTTCTTT. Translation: CASSFQGAMNTEAFF.

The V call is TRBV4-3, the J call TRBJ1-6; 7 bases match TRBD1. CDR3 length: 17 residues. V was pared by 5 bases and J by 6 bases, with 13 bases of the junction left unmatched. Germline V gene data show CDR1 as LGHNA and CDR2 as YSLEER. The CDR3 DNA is TGCGCCAGCAGCGTCTGTTTCAGGGGGGTATGTAATTCACCCCTCCACTTT. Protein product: CASSVCFRGVCNSPLHF.

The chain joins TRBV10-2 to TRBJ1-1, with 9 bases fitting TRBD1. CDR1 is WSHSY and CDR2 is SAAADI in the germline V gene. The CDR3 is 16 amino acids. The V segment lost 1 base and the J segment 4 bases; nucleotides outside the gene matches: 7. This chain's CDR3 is CASSELNRGRGTEAFF. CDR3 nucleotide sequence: TGCGCCAGCAGTGAGTTGAACAGGGGGCGAGGCACTGAAGCTTTCTTT.

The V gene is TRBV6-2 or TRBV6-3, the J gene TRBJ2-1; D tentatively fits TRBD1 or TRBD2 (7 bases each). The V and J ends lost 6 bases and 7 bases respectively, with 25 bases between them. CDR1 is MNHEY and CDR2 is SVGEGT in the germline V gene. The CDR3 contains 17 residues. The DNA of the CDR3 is TGTGCCAGCAGCCCCGCTCACCCGGGACAGCGGGGAAATGAGCAGTTCTTC. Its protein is CASSPAHPGQRGNEQFF.